This record covers a single TCR beta chain. Its target is not known. Germline V CDR1 and CDR2: SGDLS, YYNGEE. The J segment lost 7 bases and the V segment lost 3 bases, leaving 8 bases of the junction unmatched. There are 14 residues in the CDR3. The record originates from a study of OX40 agonist ivuxolimab in advanced cancers. Study overall: Ivuxolimab was administered intravenously to patients at 0.01 to 10 mg/kg every 2 weeks. People in dose escalation had one of these cancers: hepatocellular carcinoma, melanoma, renal cell or head and neck cancer. Three individuals attained partial responses, comprising one hepatocellular carcinoma case and two cutaneous melanoma cases.

Some clones are missing from TCRdb's copy, which holds only in-frame ones; the method was immunoSEQ multiplex PCR. Here the sample spans more than 15,000 clones, roughly 89% being singletons. Regarding the study as a whole: The expanded peripheral T cells' antigen specificity was not determined.

The specimen was CD4+ or CD8+ T cells sorted from blood, collected in a trial of the OX40 agonist ivuxolimab. This TCR was sampled from an adult with an advanced solid tumor such as melanoma, head and neck, liver or kidney cancer. The V and J genes are TRBV9 and TRBJ2-7; TRBD1 matches 9 bases. The CDR3 spells CASSAAGTGQEQYF. DNA for the CDR3: TGTGCCAGCAGCGCCGCGGGGACAGGGCAAGAGCAGTACTTC.